This TCR beta chain was captured by sequencing in a study of blood T cell repertoires in COVID-19. Study information: Both acute and convalescent COVID-19 samples were obtained from the United States, Italy and Spain.

This clone has a single count. CDR1 and CDR2 (germline): SGHNT, YENEEA. V lost 4 bases, J lost 1 base, and 8 bases lay in between. The CDR3 totals 13 residues. Per the authors' pipeline: Amplification of reference gene primers was used by the study to estimate nucleated cell counts. Assay: immunoSEQ multiplex PCR; the TCRdb copy retains only in-frame clones and omits some. Clonal size and the V and J genes are those of that table, whereas D and trimming came from the DNA. The sample yields about 170,000 clones, roughly 81% seen once. The rearrangement joins TRBV11-3 to TRBJ2-7; D is unresolved. This clonotype was sampled from a man aged 35-49 years who had recovered from COVID-19. The sequenced material came from peripheral blood. DNA of the CDR3: TGTGCCAGCAGCTCCTCGAGTTCCTACGAGCAGTACTTC. Translated: CASSSSSSYEQYF.